The text below deals with one T cell receptor beta chain. These data come from a study of blood T cell repertoires in COVID-19. For the study at large: Sites in the United States, Italy and Spain provided acute and convalescent COVID-19 samples.

This table comes from immunoSEQ multiplex PCR, and its TCRdb copy is limited to in-frame clones, with some not included. The table has around 400,000 clones, over 75% seen once. The germline V and J ends were trimmed by 3 bases and 4 bases, with 16 bases remaining between them. CDR1 and CDR2 from the germline V gene are LGHNA and YSLEER. This CDR3 has 16 amino acids. Participants spanned ages roughly 18 to 90 years and resided in 20 to 30 US areas. This clonotype was obtained from a woman aged 18 to 35 who had been exposed to COVID-19. The sequenced sample was PBMCs or T cells enriched from blood (not recorded which). The rearrangement uses TRBV4-3 and TRBJ1-5, with D perhaps TRBD1 (6 bases). CDR3 protein: CASSQEYGTQNQPQHF. The CDR3 coding sequence is TGCGCCAGCAGCCAGGAATACGGGACACAAAATCAGCCCCAGCATTTT.